Included here is one T cell receptor (beta chain) sequence, with context. This sample stems from a study of siplizumab effects on memory and regulatory T cells. The V gene lost 2 bases and the J gene lost 4 bases, with 10 bases spanning the gap. The CDR3 covers 14 residues. CDR1 is SGHAT and CDR2 is FQDESV in the germline V gene (reference sequence). Roughly 1.1 x 10^5 TCR templates were measured in each sample. The method was immunoSEQ multiplex PCR; TCRdb's version includes in-frame clones alone and lacks a portion of them. The data contain approximately 100,000 clones, around 90% of them seen just once; the ten biggest clones take up around 12%.

Sequencing used non-Treg CD4+ T cells sorted from blood. The chain couples TRBV11-1 to TRBJ2-3, with D perhaps matching TRBD2 (6 bases). The TCR sequence derives from a human donor in good health. The CDR3 loop is CASSLSGFPDTQYF. In DNA form, the CDR3 reads TGTGCCAGCAGCTTAAGCGGGTTCCCAGATACGCAGTATTTT.